These T cell receptor beta chains were read from a single sample in a study of T-cell memory formation after mild COVID-19. TCRdb independently ran MiXCR on the 5' RACE reads; one entry per CDR3 protein. The sample holds about 160,000 distinct CDR3 sequences; roughly 31% are singletons and the top ten take 12%. Sequenced material: PBMCs or a T cell subset sorted from them (not recorded which). These receptors originate from an adult woman who had mild COVID-19 (a few samples of this study predate the infection). Cell type and time point are not known. Each CDR3 is given with its conserved first and last residue. D genes are given only for firm matches. Some rows have no size entry. The others give once, few or many, or a class for an expanded clone.

size,J,V,D,CDR3,DNA
NA,TRBJ2-3,TRBV15,TRBD1,CATSTRQGTDTQYF,TGTGCCACCAGCACCCGACAGGGAACAGATACGCAGTATTTT
NA,TRBJ1-1,TRBV5-1,TRBD1,CASSQQGPNTEAFF,TGCGCCAGCAGTCAACAGGGGCCGAACACTGAAGCTTTCTTT
medium-sized,TRBJ2-7,TRBV2,NA,CASSGGVSYEQYF,TGTGCCAGCAGCGGAGGGGTCTCTTACGAGCAGTACTTC
NA,TRBJ2-1,TRBV5-6,NA,CASSLIADQFF,TGTGCCAGCAGCTTGATAGCTGATCAGTTCTTC
NA,TRBJ1-1,TRBV24-1,TRBD1,CATSDRGSNTEAFF,TGTGCCACCAGTGACAGGGGGTCGAACACTGAAGCTTTCTTT
NA,TRBJ2-7,TRBV13,TRBD2,CASGGEGYEQYF,TGTGCCAGCGGGGGGGAAGGGTACGAGCAGTACTTC
NA,TRBJ2-1,TRBV10-3,NA,CAISETAEAYNEQFF,TGTGCCATCAGTGAGACAGCGGAGGCCTACAATGAGCAGTTCTTC
NA,TRBJ2-6,TRBV24-1,TRBD2,CATSDRGTSGRRSGANVLTF,TGTGCCACCAGTGACCGGGGGACTAGCGGGAGAAGGTCTGGGGCCAACGTCCTGACTTTC
NA,TRBJ2-7,TRBV25-1,NA,CASRDTSSYEQYF,TGTGCCAGCAGGGACACGAGCTCCTACGAGCAGTACTTC
NA,TRBJ2-4,TRBV7-6,NA,CASSLGASHQTSIQYF,TGTGCCAGCAGCTTAGGAGCTAGCCATCAGACCTCGATTCAGTACTTC
NA,TRBJ2-1,TRBV4-1,NA,CASSHPSSYNEQFF,TGCGCCAGCAGCCATCCAAGCTCCTACAATGAGCAGTTCTTC
few,TRBJ2-1,TRBV7-8,TRBD1,CASSVGGAAYNEQFF,TGTGCCAGCAGTGTAGGGGGCGCGGCCTACAATGAGCAGTTCTTC
NA,TRBJ2-6,TRBV4-1,TRBD1,CASSQITGGFARANVLTF,TGCGCCAGCAGCCAGATTACAGGGGGCTTTGCTCGGGCCAACGTCCTGACTTTC
few,TRBJ2-1,TRBV12-3/TRBV12-4,NA,CASTDMGSYNEQFF,TGTGCCAGCACGGACATGGGCTCCTACAATGAGCAGTTCTTC
NA,TRBJ2-1,TRBV7-8,NA,CASSQPTTGYEQFF,TGTGCCAGCAGCCAACCGACGACAGGCTATGAGCAGTTCTTC
once,TRBJ2-2,TRBV6-1,TRBD2,CASQRGGGTGELFF,TGTGCCAGCCAGCGGGGGGGAGGCACCGGGGAGCTGTTTTTT
NA,TRBJ1-1,TRBV5-4,TRBD1,CASSPSTGITEAFF,TGTGCCAGCAGCCCCTCGACAGGGATCACTGAAGCTTTCTTT
many,TRBJ2-5,TRBV12-3/TRBV12-4,TRBD2,CASSLTSGPGGGTQYF,TGTGCCAGCAGTTTGACTAGCGGGCCCGGCGGTGGGACCCAGTACTTC
few,TRBJ2-2,TRBV29-1,NA,CSVESASRGELFF,TGCAGCGTTGAATCGGCTAGCAGGGGGGAGCTGTTTTTT
few,TRBJ2-1,TRBV11-2,TRBD2,CASSLAGGFGNEQFF,TGTGCCAGCAGCTTAGCGGGGGGGTTCGGGAATGAGCAGTTCTTC
NA,TRBJ2-2,TRBV29-1,NA,CSALPYTNTGELFF,TGCAGCGCCTTACCTTATACGAACACCGGGGAGCTGTTTTTT
NA,TRBJ2-1,TRBV9,NA,CASSSPGLSNEQFF,TGTGCCAGCAGCTCTCCTGGACTATCCAATGAGCAGTTCTTC
once,TRBJ1-5,TRBV6-1,TRBD1,CASSATGTGVQPQHF,TGTGCCAGCAGTGCCACCGGGACAGGGGTTCAGCCCCAGCATTTT
once,TRBJ2-5,TRBV6-1,NA,CASRMQGQETQYF,TGTGCCAGCAGGATGCAGGGCCAAGAGACCCAGTACTTC
few,TRBJ2-5,TRBV7-9,NA,CASSPPAEETQYF,TGTGCCAGCAGCCCCCCAGCTGAGGAGACCCAGTACTTC
NA,TRBJ1-5,TRBV9,NA,CASSVEGRTDQPQHF,TGTGCCAGCAGCGTAGAGGGGAGGACGGATCAGCCCCAGCATTTT
NA,TRBJ2-1,TRBV5-1,TRBD2,CASSRGGSYNEQFF,TGCGCCAGCAGCCGGGGAGGGAGCTACAATGAGCAGTTCTTC
few,TRBJ2-3,TRBV4-1,NA,CASSPPDMTDTQYF,TGCGCCAGCAGCCCCCCCGATATGACAGATACGCAGTATTTT
few,TRBJ1-1,TRBV29-1,TRBD1,CSVTDRGTEAFF,TGCAGCGTGACCGACAGGGGAACTGAAGCTTTCTTT
few,TRBJ2-2,TRBV6-6,NA,CASRNRNTGELFF,TGTGCCAGCAGGAACAGGAACACCGGGGAGCTGTTTTTT
few,TRBJ1-5,TRBV6-6,TRBD1,CASSTGTAYNQPQHF,TGTGCCAGCAGTACCGGGACAGCCTACAATCAGCCCCAGCATTTT
few,TRBJ2-7,TRBV6-5,NA,CASRGRYEQYF,TGTGCCAGCCGTGGGAGATACGAGCAGTACTTC
few,TRBJ2-1,TRBV6-5,NA,CASRVTGTSSYNEQFF,TGTGCCAGCAGGGTTACTGGGACGAGCTCCTACAATGAGCAGTTCTTC
NA,TRBJ2-1,TRBV5-1,TRBD2,CASSFSGRGIDEQFF,TGCGCCAGCAGCTTCTCAGGGAGGGGCATCGATGAGCAGTTCTTC
few,TRBJ1-1,TRBV15,NA,CATSRADGTEAFF,TGTGCCACCAGCAGAGCCGACGGGACTGAAGCTTTCTTT
many,TRBJ1-6,TRBV10-3,NA,CAIRRDSYNSPLHF,TGTGCCATCAGGCGGGATTCCTATAATTCACCCCTCCACTTT
NA,TRBJ2-1,TRBV28,NA,CASTLGQSSYNEQFF,TGTGCCAGCACCCTAGGACAGAGCTCCTACAATGAGCAGTTCTTC
NA,TRBJ2-7,TRBV12-3/TRBV12-4,NA,CASSRAGSSYEQYF,TGTGCCAGCAGTCGCGCAGGGAGCTCCTACGAGCAGTACTTC
NA,TRBJ2-1,TRBV4-2,TRBD2,CASSRTLAGEYNEQFF,TGTGCCAGCAGCCGAACACTAGCGGGAGAATACAATGAGCAGTTCTTC
NA,TRBJ2-3,TRBV9,TRBD2,CASSGRLAGTGHTQYF,TGTGCCAGCAGCGGGAGACTAGCGGGGACCGGGCATACGCAGTATTTT
NA,TRBJ2-6,TRBV6-1,NA,CASRREGTGANVLTF,TGTGCCAGCCGCCGAGAGGGGACTGGGGCCAACGTCCTGACTTTC
NA,TRBJ2-3,TRBV12-3/TRBV12-4,TRBD2,CASSLGLAGGLTRLTDTQYF,TGTGCCAGCAGCCTTGGACTAGCGGGAGGGCTAACCCGACTTACAGATACGCAGTATTTT
NA,TRBJ2-7,TRBV30,TRBD1,CAWSEGQENEQYF,TGTGCCTGGAGCGAAGGACAGGAAAACGAGCAGTACTTC
few,TRBJ2-3,TRBV5-1,TRBD1,CASSTDTGGAELFTDTQYF,TGCGCCAGCAGCACCGACACAGGGGGCGCCGAACTTTTCACAGATACGCAGTATTTT
few,TRBJ2-3,TRBV21-1,NA,CASSKEETTSTDTQYF,TGTGCCAGCAGCAAAGAGGAGACCACTAGCACAGATACGCAGTATTTT
NA,TRBJ1-1,TRBV30,NA,CAWKRGLNTEAFF,TGTGCCTGGAAGAGGGGATTGAACACTGAAGCTTTCTTT
few,TRBJ2-7,TRBV11-2,NA,CASSLVQAEQYF,TGTGCCAGCAGCTTAGTGCAAGCGGAGCAGTACTTC
few,TRBJ1-2,TRBV18,NA,CASSPPAGRIAF,TGTGCCAGCTCACCACCGGCAGGGCGGATAGCCTTC
NA,TRBJ2-2,TRBV7-2,TRBD2,CASSGVAGGPYTGELFF,TGTGCCAGCAGCGGGGTAGCGGGAGGGCCTTACACCGGGGAGCTGTTTTTT
NA,TRBJ2-1,TRBV4-3,TRBD2,CASSQGNLAGAGGEQFF,TGCGCCAGCAGCCAAGGCAACCTAGCGGGAGCGGGAGGTGAGCAGTTCTTC
NA,TRBJ2-1,TRBV4-2,TRBD2,CASSLQREDYNEQFF,TGTGCCAGCAGCTTACAGCGGGAGGATTACAATGAGCAGTTCTTC
NA,TRBJ2-6,TRBV12-3/TRBV12-4,TRBD2,CASSPGLAELSSGANVLTF,TGTGCCAGCAGTCCGGGACTAGCGGAACTTAGCTCCGGGGCCAACGTCCTGACTTTC
NA,TRBJ2-1,TRBV25-1,NA,CASSGKGQSSYNEQFF,TGTGCCAGCAGTGGTAAGGGCCAGAGCTCCTACAATGAGCAGTTCTTC
NA,TRBJ2-1,TRBV21-1,NA,CASSIQLVRGGDEQFF,TGTGCCAGCAGCATTCAATTAGTCAGGGGCGGGGATGAGCAGTTCTTC
few,TRBJ2-3,TRBV7-2,TRBD2,CASSSNLLAGGMGSDTQYF,TGTGCCAGCAGCTCTAATTTGCTAGCGGGAGGGATGGGGTCAGATACGCAGTATTTT
few,TRBJ1-5,TRBV15,NA,CATSRDPASGPQHF,TGTGCCACCAGCAGAGATCCAGCCTCGGGGCCCCAGCATTTT
NA,TRBJ1-1,TRBV29-1,NA,CSVVQLNTEAFF,TGCAGCGTTGTCCAGCTGAACACTGAAGCTTTCTTT
NA,TRBJ1-1,TRBV6-2/TRBV6-3,NA,CASSITGPGPDGGLTEAFF,TGTGCCAGCAGTATTACGGGGCCGGGACCCGACGGGGGGTTGACTGAAGCTTTCTTT
few,TRBJ2-4,TRBV7-9,NA,CASSLPREVENIQYF,TGTGCCAGCAGCCTCCCCAGGGAAGTAGAAAACATTCAGTACTTC